The source of this T cell receptor beta chain is a study of shared clonotypes between healthy human individuals. Study overall: A donor's plate count was three for CD4 naive and three for CD4 memory; CD8 naive had two and CD8 memory one.

Notes on the study in general: With a handful of donors compared, approximately 5% of naive CD4 clonotypes were shared. Sampling covered nothing but blood. Tissue TCR repertoires likely differ from those found in blood.

To note about this clone: Its antigen is not known.

Only in-frame clones appear in the TCRdb table, and some are missing; sequencing was by immunoSEQ multiplex PCR. The sample has around 2.1 million clones, almost 96% seen once; the top ten hold around 0.13%. Germline values: CDR1 LGHNA, CDR2 YNFKEQ. V dropped 0 bases and J dropped 0 bases, with 13 bases sitting between them. The CDR3 covers 17 residues. Splitting of CD4+ cells produced CD45RA+ naive and CD45RA-negative memory subsets. The genes are TRBV4-2 and TRBJ2-3; D remains ambiguous. The sequence was collected from a man aged 18 to 35 in good health. Sequenced sample: naive CD4+ T cells sorted from blood. Subset defined: CD45RA+ positively selected. CDR3: CASSQDMSAFSTDTQYF. CDR3 DNA sequence: TGTGCCAGCAGCCAAGATATGTCGGCGTTTAGCACAGATACGCAGTATTTT.